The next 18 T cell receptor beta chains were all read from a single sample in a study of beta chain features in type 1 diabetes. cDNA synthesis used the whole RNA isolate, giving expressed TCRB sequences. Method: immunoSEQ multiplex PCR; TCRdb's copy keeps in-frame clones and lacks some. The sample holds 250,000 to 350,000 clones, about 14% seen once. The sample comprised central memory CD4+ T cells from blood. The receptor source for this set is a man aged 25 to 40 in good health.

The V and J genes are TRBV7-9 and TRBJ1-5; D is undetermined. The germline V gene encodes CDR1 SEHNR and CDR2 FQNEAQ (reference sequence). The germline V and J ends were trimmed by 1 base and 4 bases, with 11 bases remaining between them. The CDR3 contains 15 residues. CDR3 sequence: CASSLGTGGNQPQHF. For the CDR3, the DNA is TGTGCCAGCAGCTTAGGAACGGGCGGGAATCAGCCCCAGCATTTT.

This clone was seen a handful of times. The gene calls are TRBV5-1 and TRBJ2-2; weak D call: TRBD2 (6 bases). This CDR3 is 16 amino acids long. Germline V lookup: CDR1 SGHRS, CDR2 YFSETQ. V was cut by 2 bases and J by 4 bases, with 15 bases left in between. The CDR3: CASSFLSRGGTGELFF. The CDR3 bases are TGCGCCAGCAGCTTTTTGTCGCGGGGAGGCACCGGGGAGCTGTTTTTT.

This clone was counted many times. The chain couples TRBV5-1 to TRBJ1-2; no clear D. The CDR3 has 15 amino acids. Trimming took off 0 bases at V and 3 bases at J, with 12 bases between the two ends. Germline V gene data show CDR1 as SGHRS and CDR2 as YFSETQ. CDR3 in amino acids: CASSLGQARDYGYTF. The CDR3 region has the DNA TGCGCCAGCAGCTTGGGCCAGGCCCGGGACTATGGCTACACCTTC. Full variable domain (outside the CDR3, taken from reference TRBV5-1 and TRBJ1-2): KAGVTQTPRYLIKTRGQQVTLSCSPISGHRSVSWYQQTPGQGLQFLFEYFSETQRNKGNFPGRFSGRQFSNSRSEMNVSTLELGDSALYLCASSLGQARDYGYTFGSGTRLTVV.

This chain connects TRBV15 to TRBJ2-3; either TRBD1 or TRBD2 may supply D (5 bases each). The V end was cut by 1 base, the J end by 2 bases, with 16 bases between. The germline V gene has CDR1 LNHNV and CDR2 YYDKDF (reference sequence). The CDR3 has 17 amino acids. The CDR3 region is CATSRVRDLTVTDTQYF. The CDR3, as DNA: TGTGCCACCAGCAGAGTCCGGGACCTCACGGTCACAGATACGCAGTATTTT. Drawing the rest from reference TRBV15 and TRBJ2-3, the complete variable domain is DAMVIQNPRYQVTQFGKPVTLSCSQTLNHNVMYWYQQKSSQAPKLLFHYYDKDFNNEADTPDNFQSRRPNTSFCFLDIRSPGLGDTAMYLCATSRVRDLTVTDTQYFGPGTRLTVL.

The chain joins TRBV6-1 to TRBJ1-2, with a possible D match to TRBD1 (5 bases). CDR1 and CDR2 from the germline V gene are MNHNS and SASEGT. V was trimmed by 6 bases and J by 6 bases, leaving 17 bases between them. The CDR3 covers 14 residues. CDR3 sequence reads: CASRKPGTVHGYTF. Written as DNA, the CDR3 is TGTGCCAGCAGGAAACCCGGGACGGTCCATGGCTACACCTTC.

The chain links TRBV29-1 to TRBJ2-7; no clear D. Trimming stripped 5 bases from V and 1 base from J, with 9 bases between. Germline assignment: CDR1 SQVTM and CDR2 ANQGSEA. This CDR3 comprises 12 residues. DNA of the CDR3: TGCAGCGTTATAGACCGGTCCTACGAGCAGTACTTC. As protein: CSVIDRSYEQYF.

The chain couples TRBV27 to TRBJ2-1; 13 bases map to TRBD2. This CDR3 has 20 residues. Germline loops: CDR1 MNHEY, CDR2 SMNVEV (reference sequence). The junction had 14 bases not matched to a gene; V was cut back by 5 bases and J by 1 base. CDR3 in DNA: TGTGCCAGCAGTCAATTACCCGGGACTAGCGGGACCCTGTCCTACAATGAGCAGTTCTTC. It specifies CASSQLPGTSGTLSYNEQFF.

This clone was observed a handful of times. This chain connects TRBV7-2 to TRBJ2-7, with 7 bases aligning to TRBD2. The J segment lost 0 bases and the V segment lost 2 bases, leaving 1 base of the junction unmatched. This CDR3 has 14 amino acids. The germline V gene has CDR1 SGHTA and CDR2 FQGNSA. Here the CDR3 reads CASSLWEGSYEQYV. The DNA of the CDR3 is TGTGCCAGCAGCTTATGGGAGGGCTCCTACGAGCAGTACGTC.

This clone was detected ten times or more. CDR3 protein: CASRQGSGNTIYF. CDR3 sequence (DNA): TGTGCCAGCAGACAGGGAAGCGGAAACACCATATATTTT. The rearrangement joins TRBV21-1 to TRBJ1-3; TRBD1 is taken as the D call from the table, unchecked against the DNA. TRBV21-1 is annotated as a pseudogene. This CDR3 is built from 13 residues.

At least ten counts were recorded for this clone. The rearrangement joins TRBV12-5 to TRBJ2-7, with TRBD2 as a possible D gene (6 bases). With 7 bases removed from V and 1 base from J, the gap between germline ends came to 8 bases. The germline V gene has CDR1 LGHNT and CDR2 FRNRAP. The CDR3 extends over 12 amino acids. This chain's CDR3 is CASAGGSYEQYF. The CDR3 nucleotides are TGTGCTAGTGCCGGAGGGTCCTACGAGCAGTACTTC.

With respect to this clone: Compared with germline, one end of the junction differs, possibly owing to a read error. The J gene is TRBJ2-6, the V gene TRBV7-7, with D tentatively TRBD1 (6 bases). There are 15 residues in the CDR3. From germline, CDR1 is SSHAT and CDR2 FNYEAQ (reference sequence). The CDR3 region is CTSSPLGAGANVLTF. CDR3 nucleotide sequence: TGTACCAGCAGCCCCTTGGGGGCGGGGGCCAACGTCCTGACTTTC.

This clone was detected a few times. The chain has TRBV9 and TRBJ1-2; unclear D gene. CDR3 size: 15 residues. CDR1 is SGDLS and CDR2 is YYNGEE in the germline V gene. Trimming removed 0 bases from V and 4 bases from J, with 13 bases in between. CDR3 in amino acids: CASSVAGESSYGYTF. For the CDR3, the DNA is TGTGCCAGCAGCGTAGCTGGAGAGTCGAGCTATGGCTACACCTTC.

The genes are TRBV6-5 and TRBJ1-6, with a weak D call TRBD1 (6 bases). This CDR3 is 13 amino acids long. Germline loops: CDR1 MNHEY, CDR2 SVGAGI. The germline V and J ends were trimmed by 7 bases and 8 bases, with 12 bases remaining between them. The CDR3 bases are TGTGCCAGCACTGGACAGCCCCATTCACCCCTCCACTTT. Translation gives CASTGQPHSPLHF.

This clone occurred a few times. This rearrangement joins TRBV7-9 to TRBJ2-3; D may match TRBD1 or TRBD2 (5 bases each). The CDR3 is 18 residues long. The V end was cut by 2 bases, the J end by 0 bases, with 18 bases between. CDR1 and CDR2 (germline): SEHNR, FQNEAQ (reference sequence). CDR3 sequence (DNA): TGTGCCAGCAGCTTATTTCCCCTGGGACGGGGAAGCACAGATACGCAGTATTTT. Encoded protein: CASSLFPLGRGSTDTQYF.

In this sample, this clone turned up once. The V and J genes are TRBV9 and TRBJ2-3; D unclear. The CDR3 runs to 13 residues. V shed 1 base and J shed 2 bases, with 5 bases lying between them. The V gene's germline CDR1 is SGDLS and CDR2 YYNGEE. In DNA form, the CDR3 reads TGTGCCAGCAGCGTAAAGCCCACAGATACGCAGTATTTT. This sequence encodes CASSVKPTDTQYF.

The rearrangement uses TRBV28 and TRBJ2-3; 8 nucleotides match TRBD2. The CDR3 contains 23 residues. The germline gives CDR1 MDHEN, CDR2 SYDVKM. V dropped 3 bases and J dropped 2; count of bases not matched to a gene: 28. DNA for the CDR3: TGTGCCAGCAGTTTCCGTTATTTGGGTCGGGGGGAAGGTTTAGCGGGACCCACAGATACGCAGTATTTT. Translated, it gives CASSFRYLGRGEGLAGPTDTQYF.

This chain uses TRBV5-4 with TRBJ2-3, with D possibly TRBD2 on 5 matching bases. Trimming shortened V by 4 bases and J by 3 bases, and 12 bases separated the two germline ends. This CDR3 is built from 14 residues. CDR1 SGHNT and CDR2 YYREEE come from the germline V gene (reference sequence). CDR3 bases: TGTGCCAGCAGCATACGGACGGGAACAGATACGCAGTATTTT. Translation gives CASSIRTGTDTQYF. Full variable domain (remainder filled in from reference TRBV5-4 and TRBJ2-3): ETGVTQSPTHLIKTRGQQVTLRCSSQSGHNTVSWYQQALGQGPQFIFQYYREEENGRGNFPPRFSGLQFPNYSSELNVNALELDDSALYLCASSIRTGTDTQYFGPGTRLTVL.

CDR3 nucleotides: TGTGCCAGTAGTATCCGGGGGGCGATAAGACTGTTTTTT. It is translated as CASSIRGAIRLFF. V gene TRBV19 combines with J gene TRBJ1-4, with D maybe TRBD1 (6 bases). Between the trimmed V and J ends, which lost 3 bases and 13 bases, there was a span of 15 bases. CDR3 length: 13 amino acids. CDR1 is LNHDA and CDR2 is SQIVND in the germline V gene (reference sequence).